This TCR beta chain was obtained from a study of T cells after yellow fever vaccination. Germline V lookup: CDR1 MNHEY, CDR2 SMNVEV (reference sequence). Trimming at V came to 7 bases and at J to 1 base, leaving 19 bases not matched to a gene. The CDR3 is 20 residues long. This clonotype was picked up many times. TCRdb used MiXCR to reprocess the 5' RACE reads, holding one entry per CDR3 protein. The sample lists approximately 250,000 distinct CDR3 sequences, around 5.3% occurring once. This sample comprised CD4+ T cells sorted from PBMCs, obtained on the day of the yellow fever booster vaccination. The gene calls are TRBV27 and TRBJ2-2, with 9 bases aligning to TRBD1. The origin of this receptor is a man aged 18-30 years who received the YFV17D yellow fever vaccine. The CDR3 protein is CASIKSRIGQGSMNTGELFF. The CDR3 DNA is TGTGCCAGCATTAAATCCCGGATAGGACAGGGGTCGATGAACACCGGGGAGCTGTTTTTT.